Below, 20 T cell receptor beta chains from the same sample are listed, as sequenced in a study of CD8 T cells in ankylosing spondylitis (dated by TCRdb to 2016 to 2017). Library preparation was by 5' RACE. Sequencing used an Illumina HiSeq 2500. Using fastp at Q25 and MiXCR, TCRdb reprocessed the public reads and kept productive beta chains. Rows with a matching CDR3 protein are joined into one entry that keeps the most common DNA and genes. For this sample there are more than 500,000 distinct CDR3 sequences; 5.3% appear just once. The ten biggest clones cover around 3.6% of the sample. General study outcomes and caveats: Blood from ankylosing spondylitis patients appeared to be characterized by a TCR beta motif made up of 8 or 9 highly homologous amino acid variants.

The antigens these receptors bind are not known. The specimen sequenced was blood, either unsorted or a sorted T cell fraction (not recorded which). Every receptor here comes from a male donor with ankylosing spondylitis.

This clonotype was counted at least ten times. The V call is TRBV7-2, the J call TRBJ2-3, with D possibly matching TRBD1 (5 bases). With 0 bases removed from V and 4 bases from J, the gap between germline ends came to 8 bases. The germline V gene encodes CDR1 SGHTA and CDR2 FQGNSA. The CDR3 length is 14 residues. CDR3 in amino acids: CASSLARVADTQYF. DNA of the CDR3: TGTGCCAGCAGCTTAGCCAGGGTGGCAGATACGCAGTATTTT.

Many counts were recorded for this clonotype. The chain is built from TRBV7-2 and TRBJ1-2; D is perhaps TRBD1 (6 bases). Per germline, CDR1 SGHTA and CDR2 FQGNSA. The CDR3 extends over 14 amino acids. V dropped 8 bases and J dropped 4 bases, with 17 bases sitting between them. CDR3 residues: CASGFRQDGYGYTF. The DNA for the CDR3 is TGTGCCAGCGGGTTCCGACAGGACGGCTATGGCTACACCTTC.

The table lists this clonotype with many counts. The chain recombines TRBV29-1 with TRBJ2-1; 12 bases match TRBD2. With V trimmed by 8 bases and J by 2 bases, 13 bases remained unmatched. The CDR3 has 17 residues. Germline V gives CDR1 SQVTM, CDR2 ANQGSEA. CDR3 amino acids: CSPWGAASGRAYNEQFF. The CDR3 DNA sequence: TGCAGCCCTTGGGGGGCGGCTAGCGGGAGGGCCTACAATGAGCAGTTCTTC.

Many counts were recorded for this clonotype. V is TRBV7-9 and J is TRBJ1-6; 7 bases are shared with TRBD1. Trimming at V came to 6 bases and at J to 10 bases, leaving 12 bases not matched to a gene. This CDR3 has 15 amino acids. Germline V gives CDR1 SEHNR, CDR2 FQNEAQ (reference sequence). The CDR3 region is CASSSSDRAQSPLHF. The CDR3 DNA sequence: TGTGCCAGCAGTTCCTCCGACAGGGCGCAATCACCCCTCCACTTT.

This clonotype was found many times. The rearrangement joins TRBV6-5 to TRBJ2-2; D call uncertain. Per germline, CDR1 MNHEY and CDR2 SVGAGI. The CDR3 runs to 11 residues. V lost 2 bases, J lost 8 bases, and 3 bases lay in between. The DNA of the CDR3 is TGTGCCAGCAGTTACATGGGGGAGCTGTTTTTT. Translated: CASSYMGELFF.

The chain links TRBV27 to TRBJ2-1; 9 bases are shared with TRBD2. Per germline, CDR1 MNHEY and CDR2 SMNVEV (reference sequence). The V gene end was trimmed by 7 bases and the J gene end by 7 bases; junction bases not matched to a gene: 8. The length of the CDR3 is 14 residues. This CDR3 reads CASTNAGGSNEQFF. In DNA form, the CDR3 reads TGTGCCAGCACAAACGCGGGGGGGTCAAATGAGCAGTTCTTC.

Of note for this clonotype: Just one base apart from a much larger clone, this may be a read error. The rearrangement links TRBV12-3 or TRBV12-4 to TRBJ1-1; TRBD1 might be the D (5 bases). CDR3 size: 14 residues. V was trimmed by 10 bases and J by 4 bases, leaving 19 bases between them. This CDR3 is CATPSEGLGTEAFF. The DNA of the CDR3 is TGTGCCACCCCGTCTGAGGGGTTAGGCACTGAAGCTTTCTTT.

This clonotype has at least ten counts. V usage is TRBV28 and J usage is TRBJ2-7; 8 positions match TRBD2. The CDR3 length is 13 residues. The V gene end was trimmed by 6 bases and the J gene end by 5 bases; junction bases not matched to a gene: 6. CDR1 is MDHEN and CDR2 is SYDVKM in the germline V gene. The DNA of the CDR3 is TGTGCCAGCAGGAGAGCGGGAGTGGACGAGCAGTACTTC. Protein sequence: CASRRAGVDEQYF.

This clonotype was detected a few times. The rearrangement uses TRBV11-2 and TRBJ2-3, with a weak D call TRBD2 (7 bases). There are 16 residues in the CDR3. Per the germline V gene, CDR1 is SGHAT and CDR2 is FQNNGV. With 2 bases removed from V and 1 base from J, the gap between germline ends came to 13 bases. The CDR3: CASSLPSGGGTDTQYF. The CDR3 region has the DNA TGTGCCAGCAGCTTACCATCGGGGGGCGGCACAGATACGCAGTATTTT. The entire variable domain, with the rest obtained from reference TRBV11-2 and TRBJ2-3, is as follows: EAGVAQSPRYKIIEKRQSVAFWCNPISGHATLYWYQQILGQGPKLLIQFQNNGVVDDSQLPKDRFSAERLKGVDSTLKIQPAKLEDSAVYLCASSLPSGGGTDTQYFGPGTRLTVL.

V gene TRBV7-2 combines with J gene TRBJ2-3; 11 bases match TRBD1. Germline CDR1 SGHTA, CDR2 FQGNSA. The V gene end was trimmed by 0 bases and the J gene end by 14 bases; junction bases not matched to a gene: 7. This CDR3 comprises 14 residues. CDR3 in DNA: TGTGCCAGCAGCTTAGCGCTAGGGGACAGGGGGTGGTATTTT. Protein product: CASSLALGDRGWYF. Looking up the rest from reference TRBV7-2 and TRBJ2-3 gives the full variable domain: GAGVSQSPSNKVTEKGKDVELRCDPISGHTALYWYRQSLGQGLEFLIYFQGNSAPDKSGLPSDRFSAERTGGSVSTLTIQRTQQEDSAVYLCASSLALGDRGWYFGPGTRLTVL.

This clonotype was observed at least ten times. The CDR3 sequence is CASSLILSTEAFF. CDR3 DNA sequence: TGCGCCAGCAGCTTGATCTTGAGTACTGAAGCTTTCTTT. V usage is TRBV5-1 and J usage is TRBJ1-1; D ambiguous. Between the trimmed V and J ends, which lost 1 base and 5 bases, there was a span of 9 bases. Germline CDR1 is SGHRS and CDR2 is YFSETQ. This CDR3 comprises 13 residues.

At least ten counts were recorded for this clonotype. CDR3: CASSLQGGISEAFF. CDR3 DNA sequence: TGTGCCAGCAGCCTACAGGGCGGCATATCTGAAGCTTTCTTT. J is TRBJ1-1 and V is TRBV7-9; possible D gene TRBD1, 6 bases. The germline V and J ends were trimmed by 5 bases and 6 bases, with 16 bases remaining between them. This CDR3 has 14 amino acids. CDR1 SEHNR and CDR2 FQNEAQ come from the germline V gene (reference sequence). Complete variable domain (other parts from reference TRBV7-9 and TRBJ1-1): DTGVSQNPRHKITKRGQNVTFRCDPISEHNRLYWYRQTLGQGPEFLTYFQNEAQLEKSRLLSDRFSAERPKGSFSTLEIQRTEQGDSAMYLCASSLQGGISEAFFGQGTRLTVV.

At least ten counts were recorded for this clonotype. V and J are TRBV27 and TRBJ2-7; TRBD2 agrees at 11 bases. The CDR3 is 13 amino acids. Germline V gene sequence: CDR1 MNHEY, CDR2 SMNVEV (reference sequence). Trimming took 10 bases from V and 3 from J; bases not matched to a gene: 5. CDR3 DNA: TGTGCCACCCGGACTAGCGGGTACTACGAGCAGTACTTC. This translates into CATRTSGYYEQYF.

In regard to this clonotype: This sequence may be a read error, since a much larger clone differs from it by one base. The V call is TRBV6-1, the J call TRBJ2-3; D is unresolved. Germline V gives CDR1 MNHNS, CDR2 SASEGT. Between the trimmed V and J ends, which lost 8 bases and 2 bases, there was a span of 14 bases. The CDR3 totals 14 residues. The CDR3 bases are TGTGCCAGCCGGAGAGAACAATCCACAGATACGCAGTATTTT. Its translation: CASRREQSTDTQYF.

This clonotype was recorded at least ten times. The chain joins TRBV28 to TRBJ2-7, with D perhaps given as TRBD1 or TRBD2 (5 bases each). The CDR3 sequence is 15 residues long. CDR1 is MDHEN and CDR2 is SYDVKM in the germline V gene. The V and J ends lost 3 bases and 6 bases respectively, with 18 bases between them. The CDR3 region has the DNA TGTGCCAGCAGTTTCCCCCTAGAGGGGTCCCGCGAGCAGTACTTC. As protein: CASSFPLEGSREQYF. The full variable domain, in which reference TRBV28 and TRBJ2-7 provide the parts outside the CDR3, is DVKVTQSSRYLVKRTGEKVFLECVQDMDHENMFWYRQDPGLGLRLIYFSYDVKMKEKGDIPEGYSVSREKKERFSLILESASTNQTSMYLCASSFPLEGSREQYFGPGTRLTVT.

This clonotype was seen many times. This chain joins TRBV7-2 and TRBJ1-2; 10 nucleotides line up with TRBD1. The V and J ends lost 5 bases and 7 bases, in that order; junction bases with no gene match: 7. Germline-derived CDR1 and CDR2 are SGHTA and FQGNSA. This CDR3 has 14 amino acids. The CDR3 sequence: CASSHDRGRGGYTF. DNA of the CDR3: TGTGCCAGCAGCCACGACAGGGGGCGAGGTGGCTACACCTTC.

This clonotype was detected a few times. The chain combines TRBV30 with TRBJ2-3, with 9 bases that match TRBD1. The germline gives CDR1 GTSNPN, CDR2 SVGIG (reference sequence). Trimming cost V 5 bases and J 5 bases; bases outside gene matches: 11. The CDR3 covers 15 residues. DNA for the CDR3: TGTGCCTGGTCAAGACAGGGGGTCTTAGGAGATACGCAGTATTTT. Translated, it gives CAWSRQGVLGDTQYF. The full variable domain, its missing parts supplied by reference TRBV30 and TRBJ2-3, is SQTIHQWPATLVQPVGSPLSLECTVEGTSNPNLYWYRQAAGRGLQLLFYSVGIGQISSEVPQNLSASRPQDRQFILSSKKLLLSDSGFYLCAWSRQGVLGDTQYFGPGTRLTVL.

This clonotype was counted ten times or more. The rearrangement links TRBV7-9 to TRBJ2-7; D ambiguous. CDR1 is SEHNR and CDR2 is FQNEAQ in the germline V gene (reference sequence). Deletions cut 2 bases from V and 5 bases from J, with 16 bases between. This CDR3 is 15 amino acids long. The DNA for the CDR3 is TGTGCCAGCAGCTTATTGGGATATGGGGTCGACGAGCAGTACTTC. Its translation is CASSLLGYGVDEQYF.

Many counts were recorded for this clonotype. The gene calls are TRBV28 and TRBJ1-4; D uncertain. Trimming took off 3 bases at V and 7 bases at J, with 6 bases between the two ends. Germline loops: CDR1 MDHEN, CDR2 SYDVKM. The CDR3 covers 12 residues. DNA for the CDR3: TGTGCCAGCAGTTTTCATGGTGAAAAACTGTTTTTT. Its translation is CASSFHGEKLFF. The whole variable domain, filled in from reference TRBV28 and TRBJ1-4, reads DVKVTQSSRYLVKRTGEKVFLECVQDMDHENMFWYRQDPGLGLRLIYFSYDVKMKEKGDIPEGYSVSREKKERFSLILESASTNQTSMYLCASSFHGEKLFFGSGTQLSVL.

The table lists this clonotype with many counts. This sequence joins TRBV4-1 and TRBJ1-2, with D perhaps matching TRBD1 (5 bases). The CDR3 covers 14 residues. Per the germline V gene, CDR1 is MGHRA and CDR2 is YSYEKL. Trimming took off 2 bases at V and 4 bases at J, with 11 bases between the two ends. CDR3 DNA: TGCGCCAGCAGCCAAATTCAGGGTACCTATGGCTACACCTTC. Protein sequence: CASSQIQGTYGYTF.